The 31 T cell receptor beta chains in this list originate from one sample, sequenced in a study of blood T cell repertoires in COVID-19. The method was immunoSEQ multiplex PCR; TCRdb's version includes in-frame clones alone and lacks a portion of them. The sample has 70,000 or so clones; around 80% are singletons. Sequences were obtained from peripheral blood. The receptor set was obtained from a human donor in a cohort sampled during active COVID-19.

V usage is TRBV18 and J usage is TRBJ2-6; D is ambiguous. The CDR3 sequence is 16 residues long. CDR1 and CDR2 (germline): KGHSH, LQKENI. V dropped 4 bases and J dropped 0 bases, with 10 bases sitting between them. CDR3 nucleotides: TGTGCCAGCTCACGAGGATCCGGCTCTGGGGCCAACGTCCTGACTTTC. Translated, it gives CASSRGSGSGANVLTF. The whole variable domain, filled in from reference TRBV18 and TRBJ2-6, reads NAGVMQNPRHLVRRRGQEARLRCSPMKGHSHVYWYRQLPEEGLKFMVYLQKENIIDESGMPKERFSAEFPKEGPSILRIQQVVRGDSAAYFCASSRGSGSGANVLTFGAGSRLTVL.

The gene calls are TRBV15 and TRBJ1-4; D unresolved. This CDR3 region has 18 residues. The germline gives CDR1 LNHNV, CDR2 YYDKDF (reference sequence). V shed 1 base and J shed 0 bases, with 15 bases lying between them. As DNA, the CDR3 is TGTGCCACCAGCAGAGCCTCTTCCGGTCACGCAACTAATGAAAAACTGTTTTTT. Amino acids: CATSRASSGHATNEKLFF.

This clone was seen a few times. The J gene is TRBJ1-1, the V gene TRBV6-5; D is ambiguous. CDR1 MNHEY and CDR2 SVGAGI come from the germline V gene. The length of the CDR3 is 13 residues. Trimming left V 5 bases short and J 6 bases short, with 13 bases between. Here the CDR3 DNA reads TGTGCCAGCAGTCGAACGGTTCAAGCTGAAGCTTTCTTT. Translation gives CASSRTVQAEAFF.

This clone was seen just once. This chain uses TRBV5-1 with TRBJ2-7; 11 positions agree with TRBD2. The CDR3 length is 16 residues. Per germline, CDR1 SGHRS and CDR2 YFSETQ. With 3 bases clipped from V and 3 bases from J, the junction kept 8 bases outside the gene matches. CDR3 sequence: CASSSSPTSGVYEQYF. The CDR3 DNA reads TGCGCCAGCAGCTCGAGTCCGACTAGCGGGGTCTACGAGCAGTACTTC.

The chain couples TRBV7-2 to TRBJ2-7; TRBD1 might be the D (5 bases). Germline CDR1 SGHTA, CDR2 FQGNSA. This CDR3 region has 14 residues. Deletions cut 6 bases from V and 1 base from J, with 13 bases between. CDR3 nucleotides: TGTGCCAGCAGTGAACTACAGGAGTCCTACGAGCAGTACTTC. This encodes CASSELQESYEQYF.

V usage is TRBV15 and J usage is TRBJ1-4; D unresolved. CDR1 LNHNV and CDR2 YYDKDF come from the germline V gene (reference sequence). V shed 0 bases and J shed 7 bases, with 18 bases lying between them. CDR3 length: 17 residues. The CDR3 nucleotides are TGTGCCACCAGCAGAGATTTTCTGGGCGGGTCGCCTGAAAAACTGTTTTTT. It specifies CATSRDFLGGSPEKLFF.

The chain uses TRBV30 and TRBJ1-2; 7 nucleotides line up with TRBD1. The CDR3 is 13 residues long. In germline, CDR1 is GTSNPN, CDR2 SVGIG (reference sequence). With 1 base clipped from V and 3 bases from J, the junction kept 2 bases outside the gene matches. The CDR3 DNA reads as TGTGCCTGGAGTGCGGGACAGTACTATGGCTACACCTTC. Translated: CAWSAGQYYGYTF.

This clone was seen only once. The J gene is TRBJ1-1, the V gene TRBV19; D might be TRBD1 (6 bases). The CDR3 is 14 residues long. Trimming left V 6 bases short and J 5 bases short, with 16 bases between. Germline values: CDR1 LNHDA, CDR2 SQIVND (reference sequence). The CDR3 sequence: CASRKTGSITEAFF. In DNA form, the CDR3 reads TGTGCCAGTAGGAAGACAGGCTCAATAACTGAAGCTTTCTTT.

This clone has ten or more counts. The chain has TRBV5-5 and TRBJ2-2; possibly TRBD2 for D (7 bases). V lost 2 bases, J lost 5 bases, and 13 bases lay in between. Germline V CDR1 and CDR2: SGHKS, YYEKEE (reference sequence). This CDR3 spans 15 amino acids. Here the CDR3 DNA reads TGTGCCAGCAGCTTTCAACAGGGAGGGACCGGGGAGCTGTTTTTT. The encoded protein is CASSFQQGGTGELFF.

This clone has a handful of counts. The rearrangement joins TRBV7-3 to TRBJ2-2; D might be TRBD1 (6 bases). Trimming left V 1 base short and J 6 bases short, with 6 bases between. CDR1 is SGHTA and CDR2 is FQGTGA in the germline V gene. There are 13 residues in the CDR3. The CDR3 bases are TGTGCCAGCAGCTTAAGGGGGCCCGGGGAGCTGTTTTTT. Protein product: CASSLRGPGELFF.

The V and J genes are TRBV10-2 and TRBJ1-1; D might be TRBD1 (5 bases). V was clipped by 5 bases and J by 4 bases, with 14 bases between them. The CDR3 covers 14 residues. Germline values: CDR1 WSHSY, CDR2 SAAADI. For the CDR3, the DNA is TGCGCCAGCAGTCCCATAACAGGTGGCACTGAAGCTTTCTTT. As protein: CASSPITGGTEAFF.

This chain links TRBV7-9 with TRBJ1-6, with 10 nucleotides matching TRBD1. Germline CDR1 is SEHNR and CDR2 is FQNEAQ (reference sequence). The CDR3 spans 13 residues. V lost 11 bases and J lost 9; bases outside the gene matches: 7. The CDR3: CASSRDRGSPLHF. The CDR3 nucleotides are TGTGCCTCATCCCGGGACAGGGGTTCACCCCTCCACTTT.

The chain recombines TRBV7-7 with TRBJ2-2; TRBD1 is a possible D gene (6 bases). Germline V gives CDR1 SSHAT, CDR2 FNYEAQ (reference sequence). This CDR3 has 14 residues. Trimming removed 5 bases at V and 5 bases at J, with 12 bases between. The CDR3 loop is CASSTGTPTGELFF. The CDR3 bases are TGTGCCAGCAGCACCGGGACACCGACCGGGGAGCTGTTTTTT.

The chain is built from TRBV5-1 and TRBJ1-4; possible D gene TRBD1, 5 bases. The germline V gene has CDR1 SGHRS and CDR2 YFSETQ. The CDR3 sequence is 16 residues long. Trimming pared 1 base from V and 4 bases from J, leaving 14 bases between. The CDR3 nucleotides read TGCGCCAGCAGCTTGCAGGGTAGGACTAGTAATGAAAAACTGTTTTTT. It encodes CASSLQGRTSNEKLFF.

This rearrangement joins TRBV11-2 to TRBJ2-7; the D gene is possibly TRBD1 (5 bases). Germline CDR1 and CDR2: SGHAT and FQNNGV. V was shortened by 3 bases and J by 2 bases, with 8 bases between the two germline ends. This CDR3 is 13 amino acids long. The CDR3 DNA follows: TGTGCCAGCAGCTTTGTAGGGGCCTACGAGCAGTACTTC. Translated: CASSFVGAYEQYF.

J is TRBJ2-3 and V is TRBV19; a possible D gene is TRBD1 (6 bases). The germline CDR1 and CDR2 sequences are LNHDA and SQIVND (reference sequence). The CDR3 totals 15 residues. V was trimmed by 3 bases and J by 4 bases, leaving 14 bases between them. The CDR3 nucleotides read TGTGCCAGTAGTATCGGGCAGGGGTGGCCAGATACGCAGTATTTT. This codes for CASSIGQGWPDTQYF.

J is TRBJ2-1 and V is TRBV9; D is uncertain. With 3 bases removed from V and 0 bases from J, the gap between germline ends came to 10 bases. Germline loops: CDR1 SGDLS, CDR2 YYNGEE. This CDR3 contains 15 residues. DNA of the CDR3: TGTGCCAGCAGCGCTACAGCTGTCTCCTACAATGAGCAGTTCTTC. Residues: CASSATAVSYNEQFF.

This rearrangement joins TRBV7-9 to TRBJ1-1, with TRBD1 as a possible D gene (5 bases). The CDR3 consists of 14 residues. Trimming cost V 1 base and J 6 bases, with 12 bases left between them. Germline V gene data show CDR1 as SEHNR and CDR2 as FQNEAQ (reference sequence). The DNA for the CDR3 is TGTGCCAGCAGCTTAGATTCAGGGAGGCCTGAAGCTTTCTTT. It is translated as CASSLDSGRPEAFF. Together with reference TRBV7-9 and TRBJ1-1, the CDR3 gives the full variable domain: DTGVSQNPRHKITKRGQNVTFRCDPISEHNRLYWYRQTLGQGPEFLTYFQNEAQLEKSRLLSDRFSAERPKGSFSTLEIQRTEQGDSAMYLCASSLDSGRPEAFFGQGTRLTVV.

The chain recombines TRBV4-1 with TRBJ1-3, with no clear D. This CDR3 comprises 14 residues. The germline gives CDR1 MGHRA, CDR2 YSYEKL. Trimming shortened V by 5 bases and J by 2 bases, and 10 bases separated the two germline ends. Here the CDR3 DNA reads TGCGCCAGCAGCTTAGACATAACTGGAAACACCATATATTTT. This translates into CASSLDITGNTIYF.

The rearrangement links TRBV5-1 to TRBJ2-2; tentative D call: TRBD2 (7 bases). The V end was cut by 7 bases, the J end by 3 bases, with 13 bases between. The CDR3 has 14 amino acids. CDR1 and CDR2 (germline): SGHRS, YFSETQ. CDR3 amino acids: CASYPGGHTGELFF. CDR3 DNA: TGCGCCAGCTACCCGGGGGGCCACACCGGGGAGCTGTTTTTT. The entire variable domain, with the rest obtained from reference TRBV5-1 and TRBJ2-2, is as follows: KAGVTQTPRYLIKTRGQQVTLSCSPISGHRSVSWYQQTPGQGLQFLFEYFSETQRNKGNFPGRFSGRQFSNSRSEMNVSTLELGDSALYLCASYPGGHTGELFFGEGSRLTVL.

This rearrangement joins TRBV7-6 to TRBJ1-4; 7 nucleotides align to TRBD1. V trimming: 4 bases; J trimming: 3 bases; junction bases outside the gene matches: 2. The germline gives CDR1 SGHVS, CDR2 FNYEAQ. There are 14 residues in the CDR3. CDR3 in DNA: TGTGCCAGCAGCTACGGGACAGCTAATGAAAAACTGTTTTTT. Translated: CASSYGTANEKLFF.

CDR3 sequence (DNA): TGCGCCATTACTCTACCCCGCGGGCAGTACTTC. It specifies CAITLPRGQYF. This chain joins TRBV23-1 and TRBJ2-7, with D unclear. TRBV23-1 is flagged as an ORF with uncertain function. The CDR3 loop spans 11 amino acids. Trimming stripped 10 bases from V and 9 bases from J, with 16 bases between.

In its sample, this clone was seen a few times. This chain connects TRBV7-2 to TRBJ1-2; perhaps TRBD1 as D (5 bases). Per the germline V gene, CDR1 is SGHTA and CDR2 is FQGNSA. The V end was cut by 3 bases, the J end by 7 bases, with 9 bases between. The CDR3 has 12 amino acids. As DNA, the CDR3 is TGTGCCAGCAGCTTGGCGGGGCTTGGCTACACCTTC. This codes for CASSLAGLGYTF.

Here the CDR3 reads CASSQGWGSTGEQYF. The CDR3 DNA reads as TGTGCCAGCAGCCAAGGGTGGGGCAGTACTGGGGAGCAGTACTTC. V and J are TRBV3-1 (or the pseudogene TRBV3-2) and TRBJ2-7; a possible D gene is TRBD1 (5 bases). The V end lost 1 base, the J end lost 7 bases, and 17 bases lay between the germline ends. The length of the CDR3 is 15 residues. CDR1 and CDR2 from the germline V gene are LGHDT and YNNKEL (reference sequence).

V and J are TRBV9 and TRBJ1-6; 9 bases fit TRBD1. The CDR3 covers 15 residues. The germline V gene encodes CDR1 SGDLS and CDR2 YYNGEE. V lost 7 bases to trimming and J lost 0 bases; unmatched junction nucleotides: 2. For the CDR3, the DNA is TGTGCCAGCCAACAGGGGGCCTCCTATAATTCACCCCTCCACTTT. It is translated as CASQQGASYNSPLHF.

The chain uses TRBV27 and TRBJ2-7, with 7 bases that match TRBD2. Losses at the gene ends were 8 bases for V and 13 bases for J; bases not matched to a gene: 11. Germline-derived CDR1 and CDR2 are MNHEY and SMNVEV (reference sequence). This CDR3 is built from 11 residues. The CDR3 nucleotides are TGTGCCAGCTGGGAGGGAGGGCCTCCTTACTTC. It yields the protein CASWEGGPPYF.

The table lists this clone with a count of one. V gene TRBV25-1 combines with J gene TRBJ1-6, with D possibly TRBD1 on 6 matching bases. The V and J ends lost 6 bases and 7 bases respectively, with 16 bases between them. CDR3 length: 15 residues. Per the germline V gene, CDR1 is MGHDK and CDR2 is SYGVNS. The CDR3 is CASRSSDRRNSPLHF. For the CDR3, the DNA is TGTGCCAGCAGGAGCTCCGACAGGCGAAATTCACCCCTCCACTTT. Complete variable domain (other parts from reference TRBV25-1 and TRBJ1-6): EADIYQTPRYLVIGTGKKITLECSQTMGHDKMYWYQQDPGMELHLIHYSYGVNSTEKGDLSSESTVSRIRTEHFPLTLESARPSHTSQYLCASRSSDRRNSPLHFGNGTRLTVT.

The chain has TRBV6-5 and TRBJ1-4; 7 positions match TRBD1. The CDR3 loop spans 16 amino acids. CDR1 is MNHEY, CDR2 SVGAGI, per germline. V gave up 6 bases and J gave up 3 bases; unmatched junction bases: 10. The CDR3, as DNA: TGTGCCAGCAGCTACCACCAGACAGGGCCTAATGAAAAACTGTTTTTT. Protein sequence: CASSYHQTGPNEKLFF.

This chain links TRBV2 with TRBJ2-3; D is perhaps TRBD2 (5 bases). Deletions cut 1 base from V and 2 bases from J, with 10 bases between. Germline CDR1 and CDR2: SNHLY and FYNNEI. The CDR3 is 15 residues long. The DNA of the CDR3 is TGTGCCAGCAGTGAAGGCGAGGGTTCCACAGATACGCAGTATTTT. As protein: CASSEGEGSTDTQYF.

The J gene is TRBJ2-5, the V gene TRBV5-1; the D gene is possibly TRBD1 (6 bases). The CDR3 sequence is 17 residues long. Germline CDR1 and CDR2: SGHRS and YFSETQ. V lost 3 bases, J lost 0 bases, and 18 bases lay in between. The CDR3 region has the DNA TGCGCCAGCAGCTGGGGGCTCCGGGGCTTCAACCAAGAGACCCAGTACTTC. Translated, it gives CASSWGLRGFNQETQYF. The whole variable domain, remainder taken from reference TRBV5-1 and TRBJ2-5, is KAGVTQTPRYLIKTRGQQVTLSCSPISGHRSVSWYQQTPGQGLQFLFEYFSETQRNKGNFPGRFSGRQFSNSRSEMNVSTLELGDSALYLCASSWGLRGFNQETQYFGPGTRLLVL.

V usage is TRBV9 and J usage is TRBJ2-3; 8 bases line up with TRBD2. This CDR3 has 14 residues. Germline V CDR1 and CDR2: SGDLS, YYNGEE. V lost 0 bases to trimming and J lost 6 bases; unmatched junction nucleotides: 3. The CDR3, as DNA: TGTGCCAGCAGCGTAGTCCCTAGCGGGGATACGCAGTATTTT. Translation gives CASSVVPSGDTQYF.